A single sample gave rise to the 4 T cell receptor beta chains below, sequenced in a study of T cells in Graves' hyperthyroidism and ophthalmopathy. Amplified regions were TCR beta CDR3 sequences from RNA transcripts. The primer set for the first-round RT-PCR of the TCR CDR3 was HTBI. TCRdb reprocessed the multiplex PCR reads via MiXCR and lists one record per CDR3 protein. The table shows hundreds of thousands of distinct CDR3 sequences, with 20% occurring only once. Sequencing input: blood. Source of these receptors: a man younger than 40 with Graves' ophthalmopathy.

This clonotype occurred many times. V and J are TRBV11-2 and TRBJ2-5, with unresolved D. CDR1 and CDR2 (germline): SGHAT, FQNNGV. V lost 3 bases and J 5 bases, leaving 16 bases between the germline ends. This CDR3 has 15 amino acids. The CDR3 spells CASSLKAAFGETQYF. The CDR3 DNA sequence: TGTGCCAGCAGCTTGAAGGCCGCATTTGGGGAGACCCAGTACTTC.

This clonotype turned up a few times. The chain joins TRBV12-3 or TRBV12-4 to TRBJ2-1; D not certain. V lost 3 bases and J 8 bases, leaving 8 bases between the germline ends. This CDR3 spans 12 amino acids. CDR3 sequence (DNA): TGTGCCAGCAGTTTGTCGGCACATGAGCAGTTCTTC. It specifies CASSLSAHEQFF.

The rearrangement joins TRBV6-6 to TRBJ1-6; TRBD1 matches at 8 bases. CDR1 and CDR2 from the germline V gene are MNHNY and SVGAGI (reference sequence). This CDR3 is built from 15 residues. V dropped 2 bases and J dropped 10; count of bases not matched to a gene: 7. The CDR3 DNA reads TGTGCCAGCAGTTACGAAAGGACAGGGAAGTCACCCCTCCACTTT. Its protein is CASSYERTGKSPLHF.

The chain joins TRBV6-4 to TRBJ1-2; the match to TRBD1 covers 10 bases. The germline CDR1 and CDR2 sequences are MRHNA and SNTAGT. The J segment lost 3 bases and the V segment lost 5 bases, leaving 6 bases of the junction unmatched. The CDR3 is 15 amino acids. The CDR3 reads CASSRGTGDYYGYTF. The CDR3 DNA sequence: TGTGCCAGCAGTCGTGGGACAGGGGATTACTATGGCTACACCTTC.